This section outlines one T cell receptor beta chain sequence together with its context. This sample is part of a study of T-cell memory formation after mild COVID-19. In TCRdb, the 5' RACE reads were re-called with MiXCR into one record per CDR3 protein. Of 300,000 to 400,000 distinct CDR3 sequences listed, around 28% were seen once; the top ten hold approximately 13%. Germline V lookup: CDR1 ENHRY, CDR2 SYGVKD. V was clipped by 2 bases and J by 6 bases, with 8 bases between them. This CDR3 spans 13 amino acids. J is TRBJ1-5 and V is TRBV10-3; possibly TRBD1 for D (5 bases). The TCR originated in an adult woman who had mild COVID-19 (a few samples of this study predate the infection). Cell type and time point are not known. The source material was PBMCs or a T cell subset sorted from them (not recorded which). CDR3 loop: CAISEKGRQPQHF. Here the CDR3 DNA reads TGTGCCATCAGTGAGAAGGGGCGTCAGCCCCAGCATTTT.